There are a few counts of the clone carrying this T cell receptor beta chain. V lost 5 bases to trimming and J lost 6 bases; unmatched junction nucleotides: 10. The germline gives CDR1 SEHNR, CDR2 FQNEAQ (reference sequence). The CDR3 spans 16 residues. 5'RACE with constant-segment primers built TCRalpha and TCRbeta cDNA libraries with UMIs. Each CDR3 protein gets one entry after TCRdb re-called the 5' RACE reads with MiXCR. This sample has about 470,000 distinct CDR3 sequences; 20% to 30% occur once, and the top ten carry 12%. The sample comes from a study of T-cell memory formation after mild COVID-19.

This TCR was sampled from an adult woman who had mild COVID-19 (a few samples of this study predate the infection). Cell type and time point are not known. The chain uses TRBV7-9 and TRBJ2-3; 11 bases are a match to TRBD2. Sequenced: PBMCs or a T cell subset sorted from them (not recorded which). CDR3 nucleotides: TGTGCCAGCAGCCACACACTAGCGGGAGTATCGGATACGCAGTATTTT. Translation: CASSHTLAGVSDTQYF.